These 20 T cell receptor beta chains originate from one sample sequenced in a study of blood T cell repertoires in COVID-19. Profiling relied on immunoSEQ multiplex PCR, and the TCRdb table lists in-frame clones only, not all of them. The table records 15,000 to 20,000 clones, roughly 91% of them present only once. Sequenced sample: peripheral blood. These receptors were collected from a human donor in a cohort sampled during active COVID-19.

The genes are TRBV7-3 and TRBJ2-7; the match to TRBD2 covers 9 bases. This CDR3 is 14 amino acids long. V trimming: 3 bases; J trimming: 5 bases; junction bases outside the gene matches: 5. Germline loops: CDR1 SGHTA, CDR2 FQGTGA. The CDR3 coding sequence is TGTGCCAGCAGCTTTAGCCCTAGCGGGAACGAGCAGTACTTC. It yields the protein CASSFSPSGNEQYF. The full variable domain, its missing parts supplied by reference TRBV7-3 and TRBJ2-7, is GAGVSQTPSNKVTEKGKYVELRCDPISGHTALYWYRQSLGQGPEFLIYFQGTGAADDSGLPNDRFFAVRPEGSVSTLKIQRTERGDSAVYLCASSFSPSGNEQYFGPGTRLTVT.

V gene TRBV24-1 combines with J gene TRBJ2-3; TRBD1 matches 8 bases. Germline V gene data show CDR1 as KGHDR and CDR2 as SFDVKD. This CDR3 is 15 amino acids long. V was clipped by 5 bases and J by 1 base; unmatched bases: 4. CDR3 in DNA: TGTGCCACCAGTGCCTCGACAGGGGGCACAGATACGCAGTATTTT. Amino acid sequence: CATSASTGGTDTQYF.

The chain links TRBV5-4 to TRBJ2-7; maybe TRBD1 (5 bases). The CDR3 covers 14 residues. Trimming stripped 2 bases from V and 5 bases from J, with 14 bases between. CDR1 is SGHNT and CDR2 is YYREEE in the germline V gene (reference sequence). CDR3 region: CASSLRGMLNEQYF. CDR3 DNA sequence: TGTGCCAGCAGCTTAAGGGGCATGCTCAACGAGCAGTACTTC. Full variable domain (remainder filled in from reference TRBV5-4 and TRBJ2-7): ETGVTQSPTHLIKTRGQQVTLRCSSQSGHNTVSWYQQALGQGPQFIFQYYREEENGRGNFPPRFSGLQFPNYSSELNVNALELDDSALYLCASSLRGMLNEQYFGPGTRLTVT.

The chain combines TRBV28 with TRBJ2-7; TRBD2 might be the D (5 bases). V was trimmed by 2 bases and J by 7 bases, leaving 12 bases between them. The CDR3 contains 13 residues. Per germline, CDR1 MDHEN and CDR2 SYDVKM. CDR3 loop: CASSLQVPGEQYF. The CDR3, as DNA: TGTGCCAGCAGTTTACAGGTGCCGGGAGAGCAGTACTTC.

The chain combines TRBV15 with TRBJ2-5; TRBD1 agrees at 8 bases. Germline V gene lookup returns CDR1 LNHNV and CDR2 YYDKDF (reference sequence). The CDR3 runs 17 residues. V shed 2 bases, J shed 2 bases, and the junction held 10 bases outside the gene matches. This CDR3 reads CATSRHRTGIYQETQYF. The CDR3, as DNA: TGTGCCACCAGCAGACACCGGACAGGGATTTATCAAGAGACCCAGTACTTC.

This chain uses TRBV5-1 with TRBJ2-1, with TRBD1 matching over 8 bases. With 1 base clipped from V and 8 bases from J, the junction kept 5 bases outside the gene matches. Germline V lookup: CDR1 SGHRS, CDR2 YFSETQ. This CDR3 comprises 14 residues. The DNA for the CDR3 is TGCGCCAGCAGCTTGTTCCAGGGGGCAGATGAGCAGTTCTTC. It yields the protein CASSLFQGADEQFF. Together with reference TRBV5-1 and TRBJ2-1, the CDR3 gives the full variable domain: KAGVTQTPRYLIKTRGQQVTLSCSPISGHRSVSWYQQTPGQGLQFLFEYFSETQRNKGNFPGRFSGRQFSNSRSEMNVSTLELGDSALYLCASSLFQGADEQFFGPGTRLTVL.

The chain combines TRBV3-1 (or the pseudogene TRBV3-2) with TRBJ2-1, with 8 bases identical to TRBD2. The CDR3 has 15 residues. J lost 9 bases, V lost 1 base, and 8 bases had no gene match. The germline V gene has CDR1 LGHDT and CDR2 YNNKEL (reference sequence). CDR3 sequence (DNA): TGTGCCAGCAGCCAAGGCGCAGCGGGAGTGGCTGAGCAGTTCTTC. This gives the protein CASSQGAAGVAEQFF.

The V call is TRBV15, the J call TRBJ1-6; TRBD1 is a possible D gene (5 bases). Per the germline V gene, CDR1 is LNHNV and CDR2 is YYDKDF (reference sequence). The CDR3 has 15 residues. Trimming stripped 5 bases from V and 7 bases from J, with 15 bases between. CDR3 sequence reads: CATSPPGQGNSPLHF. Written as DNA, the CDR3 is TGTGCCACCAGCCCCCCCGGGCAGGGCAATTCACCCCTCCACTTT.

The chain has TRBV6-6 and TRBJ2-7; perhaps TRBD1 as D (6 bases). Germline V gene lookup returns CDR1 MNHNY and CDR2 SVGAGI (reference sequence). V was pared by 4 bases and J by 6 bases, with 10 bases between. The CDR3 runs 12 residues. In DNA, the CDR3 is TGTGCCAGCAGTTCCACAGGGCTCGAGCAGTACTTC. It specifies CASSSTGLEQYF.

The rearrangement links TRBV9 to TRBJ1-5; D is ambiguous. This CDR3 region has 13 residues. CDR1 and CDR2 from the germline V gene are SGDLS and YYNGEE. V was cut by 4 bases and J by 5 bases, with 10 bases left in between. The CDR3 bases are TGTGCCAGCAGCCCCGACTTCTATCAGCCCCAGCATTTT. Residues: CASSPDFYQPQHF.

Only one count was recorded for this clone. Relative to the germline gene, one junction end is altered; a read error may explain this. This chain connects TRBV24-1 to TRBJ1-4; D unclear. Germline CDR1 and CDR2: KGHDR and SFDVKD. The CDR3 contains 16 residues. CDR3 protein: CATSALVAGDNEKLFF. For the CDR3, the DNA is TGTGCCACCAGTGCTTTGGTGGCGGGCGATAATGAAAAACTGTTTTTT.

The chain employs TRBV11-2 and TRBJ2-1; the match to TRBD2 covers 7 bases. The CDR3 is 16 residues long. Unmatched junction bases numbered 6, after V lost 4 bases and J lost 0 bases. Germline V gene data show CDR1 as SGHAT and CDR2 as FQNNGV. CDR3 amino acids: CASSSRGGLSYNEQFF. CDR3 nucleotide sequence: TGTGCCAGCAGCTCCCGCGGGGGACTCTCCTACAATGAGCAGTTCTTC.

The genes are TRBV28 and TRBJ1-1; 8 bases match TRBD1. This CDR3 is 16 amino acids long. CDR1 is MDHEN and CDR2 is SYDVKM in the germline V gene. V was pared by 1 base and J by 5 bases, with 9 bases of the junction left unmatched. This CDR3 reads CASSLLTGVPRTEAFF. The CDR3 DNA is TGTGCCAGCAGTTTATTGACAGGGGTTCCGAGAACTGAAGCTTTCTTT.

This chain links TRBV6-1 with TRBJ2-5, with TRBD2 matching 7 bases. In germline, CDR1 is MNHNS, CDR2 SASEGT. V lost 2 bases and J lost 4; bases outside the gene matches: 10. The CDR3 is 16 residues long. In DNA form, the CDR3 reads TGTGCCAGCAGTGAACGGTGGGGGGGGGTTCCAGAGACCCAGTACTTC. Its protein is CASSERWGGVPETQYF.

This clone showed up just once. This chain uses TRBV27 with TRBJ2-3, with a possible D match to TRBD2 (6 bases). This CDR3 has 17 amino acids. Trimming stripped 8 bases from V and 2 bases from J, with 23 bases between. Germline values: CDR1 MNHEY, CDR2 SMNVEV (reference sequence). CDR3 sequence (DNA): TGTGCCAGCCCGGGGAACTTGAGATCGGGAGACACAGATACGCAGTATTTT. This codes for CASPGNLRSGDTDTQYF.

This sequence joins TRBV7-9 and TRBJ1-4, with 9 bases identical to TRBD1. Per the germline V gene, CDR1 is SEHNR and CDR2 is FQNEAQ (reference sequence). J lost 4 bases, V lost 7 bases, and 7 bases had no gene match. The CDR3 consists of 15 residues. The CDR3: CASTPRQGVNEKLFF. CDR3 sequence (DNA): TGTGCCAGCACCCCAAGACAGGGGGTTAATGAAAAACTGTTTTTT.

This sequence joins TRBV5-6 and TRBJ2-3; TRBD2 aligns across 10 bases. CDR3 length: 16 residues. After removal of 0 bases from V and 1 base from J, the junction contained 2 bases not matched to a gene. CDR1 and CDR2 from the germline V gene are SGHDT and YYEEEE. The CDR3 protein is CASSLGTSGGTDTQYF. In DNA form, the CDR3 reads TGTGCCAGCAGCTTGGGTACTAGCGGGGGCACAGATACGCAGTATTTT. Looking up the rest from reference TRBV5-6 and TRBJ2-3 gives the full variable domain: DAGVTQSPTHLIKTRGQQVTLRCSPKSGHDTVSWYQQALGQGPQFIFQYYEEEERQRGNFPDRFSGHQFPNYSSELNVNALLLGDSALYLCASSLGTSGGTDTQYFGPGTRLTVL.

This chain joins TRBV27 and TRBJ1-1; 8 bases map to TRBD1. The CDR3 is made up of 17 amino acids. Germline assignment: CDR1 MNHEY and CDR2 SMNVEV (reference sequence). V dropped 6 bases and J dropped 0; count of bases not matched to a gene: 12. In DNA form, the CDR3 reads TGTGCCAGCAGCCAGTCCGGGACAGGACTCATGAACACTGAAGCTTTCTTT. It codes for CASSQSGTGLMNTEAFF.

The gene calls are TRBV21-1 and TRBJ1-4. TRBV21-1 is a pseudogene locus. This CDR3 region has 15 residues. Here the CDR3 DNA reads TGTGCCAGCGCTAAGCGGCGGTCGTCGGGGGAAAAACTGTTTTTT. Translated: CASAKRRSSGEKLFF.

V gene TRBV7-3 combines with J gene TRBJ2-7; no clear D gene. The CDR3 is 14 residues long. Germline CDR1 and CDR2: SGHTA and FQGTGA. V shed 0 bases and J shed 7 bases, with 13 bases lying between them. DNA for the CDR3: TGTGCCAGCAGCTTAACGTCGTCCTCCGTTGAGCAGTACTTC. Its protein is CASSLTSSSVEQYF.